These 31 T cell receptor beta chains were all obtained from the same sample, sequenced in a study of T cell responses to AZD1222 COVID-19 vaccine. Profiled with immunoSEQ multiplex PCR; TCRdb holds only in-frame clones, not every one. Among approximately 130,000 clones listed, approximately 90% were seen once. This sample comprised peripheral blood, obtained 28 days after the second AZD1222 dose. Receptors were obtained from an adult who received the AZD1222 COVID-19 vaccine.

This clone was recorded only once. J is TRBJ1-4 and V is TRBV29-1; D is perhaps TRBD1 (5 bases). V was cut by 7 bases and J by 5 bases, with 14 bases left in between. CDR1 and CDR2 (germline): SQVTM, ANQGSEA. The CDR3 extends over 13 amino acids. The CDR3 protein is CSAADSGNEKLFF. The CDR3 DNA reads TGCAGCGCCGCTGACAGTGGGAATGAAAAACTGTTTTTT.

This clone was detected only once. The J gene is TRBJ1-4, the V gene TRBV7-9; TRBD1 aligns across 7 bases. V was pared by 4 bases and J by 7 bases, with 6 bases of the junction left unmatched. The germline CDR1 and CDR2 sequences are SEHNR and FQNEAQ (reference sequence). The CDR3 has 14 residues. CDR3 coding DNA: TGTGCCAGCAGCTCCCTCCGGGACAGTGAAAAACTGTTTTTT. Protein product: CASSSLRDSEKLFF.

The chain couples TRBV20-1 to TRBJ2-3; D remains ambiguous. The CDR3 runs to 13 residues. Germline lookup yields CDR1 DFQATT and CDR2 SNEGSKA (reference sequence). V was pared by 3 bases and J by 4 bases, with 11 bases between. The DNA for the CDR3 is TGCAGTGCTAGTCCCGAGAGCGCAGATACGCAGTATTTT. Amino acid sequence: CSASPESADTQYF.

CDR3 loop: CASSLAPFGQGNTEAFF. The CDR3 DNA reads TGCGCCAGCAGCTTGGCCCCATTTGGACAGGGAAACACTGAAGCTTTCTTT. The chain has TRBV5-1 and TRBJ1-1, with 8 bases matching TRBD1. The V and J ends lost 0 bases and 2 bases, in that order; junction bases with no gene match: 9. The CDR3 sequence is 17 residues long. From germline, CDR1 is SGHRS and CDR2 YFSETQ. Complete variable domain (other parts from reference TRBV5-1 and TRBJ1-1): KAGVTQTPRYLIKTRGQQVTLSCSPISGHRSVSWYQQTPGQGLQFLFEYFSETQRNKGNFPGRFSGRQFSNSRSEMNVSTLELGDSALYLCASSLAPFGQGNTEAFFGQGTRLTVV.

The sample holds one count of this clone. The chain combines TRBV5-1 with TRBJ2-6; possible D gene TRBD1, 5 bases. Per germline, CDR1 SGHRS and CDR2 YFSETQ. This CDR3 spans 16 amino acids. V shed 1 base and J shed 0 bases, with 8 bases lying between them. CDR3 sequence reads: CASSLTGTSGANVLTF. CDR3 nucleotides: TGCGCCAGCAGCTTGACAGGTACCTCTGGGGCCAACGTCCTGACTTTC.

The chain is built from TRBV29-1 and TRBJ2-7; possibly TRBD1 or TRBD2 for D (6 bases each). Germline assignment: CDR1 SQVTM and CDR2 ANQGSEA. V was cut by 7 bases and J by 7 bases, with 14 bases left in between. This CDR3 is 11 amino acids long. The CDR3 reads CSAGADTEQYF. The CDR3 coding sequence is TGCAGCGCGGGGGCGGACACGGAGCAGTACTTC.

This sequence joins TRBV7-9 and TRBJ1-1; D gene unclear. V was clipped by 1 base and J by 1 base, with 4 bases between them. Per the germline V gene, CDR1 is SEHNR and CDR2 is FQNEAQ (reference sequence). The CDR3 totals 13 residues. The chain's CDR3 is CASSLVGNTEAFF. The CDR3, as DNA: TGTGCCAGCAGCTTAGTTGGGAACACTGAAGCTTTCTTT.

J is TRBJ1-2 and V is TRBV6-5, with TRBD1 as a possible D gene (6 bases). Germline V lookup: CDR1 MNHEY, CDR2 SVGAGI. The V end lost 2 bases, the J end lost 5 bases, and 12 bases lay between the germline ends. The CDR3 contains 14 residues. The CDR3 protein is CASSYGHREYGYTF. CDR3 sequence (DNA): TGTGCCAGCAGTTACGGGCACAGGGAATATGGCTACACCTTC.

The gene calls are TRBV5-4 and TRBJ2-2; D uncertain. Deletions cut 4 bases from V and 4 bases from J, with 14 bases between. Looked up from germline, CDR1 is SGHNT and CDR2 is YYREEE (reference sequence). The CDR3 length is 15 residues. The chain's CDR3 is CASSPLSSGTGELFF. The CDR3 region has the DNA TGTGCCAGCAGCCCTTTGAGTTCAGGCACCGGGGAGCTGTTTTTT.

V and J are TRBV7-9 and TRBJ1-3; D ambiguous. Trimming shortened V by 8 bases and J by 1 base, and 18 bases separated the two germline ends. Germline loops: CDR1 SEHNR, CDR2 FQNEAQ (reference sequence). The CDR3 consists of 16 residues. For the CDR3, the DNA is TGTGCCAGCGATGCCGGCGGAGCCCCGTCTGGAAACACCATATATTTT. Its translation: CASDAGGAPSGNTIYF. The variable domain in full, with the rest retrieved from reference TRBV7-9 and TRBJ1-3, is DTGVSQNPRHKITKRGQNVTFRCDPISEHNRLYWYRQTLGQGPEFLTYFQNEAQLEKSRLLSDRFSAERPKGSFSTLEIQRTEQGDSAMYLCASDAGGAPSGNTIYFGEGSWLTVV.

V and J are TRBV5-4 and TRBJ2-1, with TRBD2 as a possible D gene (6 bases). Germline V CDR1 and CDR2: SGHNT, YYREEE (reference sequence). The CDR3 sequence is 14 residues long. Trimming pared 2 bases from V and 6 bases from J, leaving 12 bases between. CDR3 in amino acids: CASSFPLSGNEQFF. In DNA form, the CDR3 reads TGTGCCAGCAGCTTTCCACTTAGCGGCAATGAGCAGTTCTTC.

The chain employs TRBV11-3 and TRBJ1-1; D unresolved. With 5 bases removed from V and 1 base from J, the gap between germline ends came to 17 bases. The germline CDR1 and CDR2 sequences are SGHNT and YENEEA. The CDR3 covers 16 residues. CDR3 protein: CASSPLPRRTNTEAFF. As DNA, the CDR3 is TGTGCCAGCAGCCCTCTCCCTAGAAGGACGAACACTGAAGCTTTCTTT.

This chain connects TRBV3-1 (or the pseudogene TRBV3-2) to TRBJ2-7, with D perhaps being TRBD1 or TRBD2 (6 bases each). V lost 0 bases and J 5 bases, leaving 17 bases between the germline ends. There are 16 residues in the CDR3. CDR1 is LGHDT and CDR2 is YNNKEL in the germline V gene (reference sequence). In DNA, the CDR3 is TGTGCCAGCAGCCAAGATCCCACGAGGGGGGTCCACGAGCAGTACTTC. It encodes CASSQDPTRGVHEQYF.

The chain has TRBV7-2 and TRBJ1-1; no clear D gene. The V and J ends lost 3 bases and 1 base respectively, with 6 bases between them. The V gene's germline CDR1 is SGHTA and CDR2 FQGNSA. CDR3 length: 13 residues. CDR3 nucleotide sequence: TGTGCCAGCAGCTTTCAGCCGAACACTGAAGCTTTCTTT. Translated: CASSFQPNTEAFF.

This rearrangement joins TRBV12-5 to TRBJ1-4; D not certain. V lost 3 bases, J lost 8 bases, and 13 bases lay in between. This CDR3 has 14 amino acids. The V gene's germline CDR1 is LGHNT and CDR2 FRNRAP. The CDR3 here is CASGFPGLGEKLFF. CDR3 sequence (DNA): TGTGCTAGTGGTTTCCCCGGGCTCGGGGAAAAACTGTTTTTT.

The rearrangement joins TRBV5-1 to TRBJ1-2; TRBD1 agrees at 7 bases. V lost 2 bases, J lost 2 bases, and 3 bases stayed unmatched. CDR1 and CDR2 from the germline V gene are SGHRS and YFSETQ. This CDR3 is 14 amino acids long. CDR3 in amino acids: CASSLHRGNYGYTF. The CDR3 bases are TGCGCCAGCAGCTTACACAGGGGAAACTATGGCTACACCTTC.

The chain couples TRBV27 to TRBJ2-1, with a possible D match to TRBD1 (6 bases). The germline V gene has CDR1 MNHEY and CDR2 SMNVEV (reference sequence). V lost 5 bases, J lost 12 bases, and 26 bases lay in between. The CDR3 is 16 residues long. CDR3 in amino acids: CASSPPVAGADGAQFF. CDR3 bases: TGTGCCAGCAGTCCCCCCGTGGCAGGGGCAGATGGGGCGCAGTTCTTC.

This rearrangement joins TRBV5-6 to TRBJ1-5; D unresolved. The CDR3 covers 13 residues. The germline gives CDR1 SGHDT, CDR2 YYEEEE. V lost 1 base and J 5 bases, leaving 7 bases between the germline ends. The CDR3 nucleotides read TGTGCCAGCAGCTTGTTGGCAGATCAGCCCCAGCATTTT. As protein: CASSLLADQPQHF.

The CDR3 DNA is TGTGCCAGCAGCTTGGAGTACAGAATGAACACTGAAGCTTTCTTT. It specifies CASSLEYRMNTEAFF. The gene calls are TRBV5-4 and TRBJ1-1; D is undetermined. Trimming stripped 0 bases from V and 0 bases from J, with 9 bases between. The CDR3 has 15 residues. Germline CDR1 is SGHNT and CDR2 is YYREEE (reference sequence).

V gene TRBV15 combines with J gene TRBJ2-7; D ambiguous. V was pared by 0 bases and J by 3 bases, with 12 bases between. From germline, CDR1 is LNHNV and CDR2 YYDKDF (reference sequence). The CDR3 runs 15 residues. CDR3 nucleotides: TGTGCCACCAGCAGAGATCTGAGGCTACGCTACGAGCAGTACTTC. This gives the protein CATSRDLRLRYEQYF.

The V and J genes are TRBV6-6 and TRBJ2-1; TRBD2 aligns across 9 bases. CDR1 is MNHNY and CDR2 is SVGAGI in the germline V gene (reference sequence). CDR3 size: 16 residues. After removal of 2 bases from V and 6 bases from J, the junction contained 8 bases not matched to a gene. The CDR3 nucleotides are TGTGCCAGCAGTTACGGGGGTAGCGGGAGAGGCAATGAGCAGTTCTTC. Translating it yields CASSYGGSGRGNEQFF.

J is TRBJ2-7 and V is TRBV10-1; a possible D gene is TRBD2 (5 bases). The CDR3 covers 12 residues. The germline CDR1 and CDR2 sequences are WNHNN and SYGVQD (reference sequence). V lost 6 bases to trimming and J lost 6 bases, with 12 bases between them. The CDR3 DNA reads TGCGCCAGCAGGGATTCTAGCCTCGAGCAGTACTTC. Translating it yields CASRDSSLEQYF.

The chain joins TRBV6-5 to TRBJ2-7; 9 nucleotides line up with TRBD2. This CDR3 region has 14 residues. Per the germline V gene, CDR1 is MNHEY and CDR2 is SVGAGI. V was clipped by 4 bases and J by 2 bases; unmatched bases: 3. The CDR3 protein is CASSSVAGAYEQYF. In DNA form, the CDR3 reads TGTGCCAGCAGTTCGGTAGCGGGAGCCTACGAGCAGTACTTC.

The chain uses TRBV5-1 and TRBJ2-3, with TRBD2 matching over 14 bases. V was clipped by 4 bases and J by 3 bases; unmatched bases: 4. From germline, CDR1 is SGHRS and CDR2 YFSETQ. The CDR3 has 16 residues. CDR3 sequence reads: CASSTGLAGGTDTQYF. The DNA for the CDR3 is TGCGCCAGCAGCACAGGACTAGCGGGAGGTACAGATACGCAGTATTTT.

CDR3 nucleotides: TGTGCCAGTAGTGGACAGGGAGTCCGCACTGAAGCTTTCTTT. Translation: CASSGQGVRTEAFF. V and J are TRBV19 and TRBJ1-1, with TRBD1 identical over 8 bases. V lost 5 bases, J lost 4 bases, and 6 bases stayed unmatched. CDR3 length: 14 residues. CDR1 is LNHDA, CDR2 SQIVND, per germline (reference sequence).

This clone was seen a few times. The J gene is TRBJ1-1, the V gene TRBV4-1; D is undetermined. Germline V CDR1 and CDR2: MGHRA, YSYEKL. The CDR3 has 15 amino acids. V was shortened by 1 base and J by 0 bases, with 9 bases between the two germline ends. CDR3 nucleotide sequence: TGCGCCAGCAGCCAAGGGCACGGATTGAACACTGAAGCTTTCTTT. Protein: CASSQGHGLNTEAFF.

The rearrangement links TRBV28 to TRBJ1-1, with D perhaps matching TRBD1 (5 bases). The germline CDR1 and CDR2 sequences are MDHEN and SYDVKM. V was trimmed by 1 base and J by 2 bases, leaving 8 bases between them. The CDR3 is 14 residues long. CDR3 in DNA: TGTGCCAGCAGTTTATCACAGGATAACACTGAAGCTTTCTTT. This sequence encodes CASSLSQDNTEAFF.

V is TRBV2 and J is TRBJ2-2; no clear D. CDR1 is SNHLY and CDR2 is FYNNEI in the germline V gene. This CDR3 comprises 13 residues. Trimming left V 6 bases short and J 6 bases short, with 11 bases between. CDR3 sequence reads: CASSQLRSGELFF. Here the CDR3 DNA reads TGTGCCAGCAGCCAACTCAGGTCCGGGGAGCTGTTTTTT.

The CDR3 is CASSRGTTNEKLFF. Written as DNA, the CDR3 is TGTGCCAGCAGTCGGGGAACAACTAATGAAAAACTGTTTTTT. The chain is built from TRBV6-2 or TRBV6-3 and TRBJ1-4, with D unclear. Germline V gives CDR1 MNHEY, CDR2 SVGEGT. The CDR3 is made up of 14 amino acids. Between the trimmed V and J ends, which lost 5 bases and 0 bases, there was a span of 7 bases.

This chain joins TRBV5-1 and TRBJ1-5, with a weak D call TRBD1 (5 bases). CDR1 is SGHRS, CDR2 YFSETQ, per germline. Trimming cost V 3 bases and J 3 bases, with 13 bases left between them. The CDR3 loop spans 15 amino acids. CDR3 in DNA: TGCGCCAGCAGCTGGGGACTGGGGACCAATCAGCCCCAGCATTTT. Protein product: CASSWGLGTNQPQHF.

The chain recombines TRBV15 with TRBJ1-5; D is ambiguous. This CDR3 spans 14 amino acids. V shed 0 bases and J shed 6 bases, with 9 bases lying between them. CDR1 and CDR2 from the germline V gene are LNHNV and YYDKDF (reference sequence). The CDR3 spells CATSRDPTGQPQHF. The CDR3 nucleotides are TGTGCCACCAGCAGAGATCCCACGGGTCAGCCCCAGCATTTT.